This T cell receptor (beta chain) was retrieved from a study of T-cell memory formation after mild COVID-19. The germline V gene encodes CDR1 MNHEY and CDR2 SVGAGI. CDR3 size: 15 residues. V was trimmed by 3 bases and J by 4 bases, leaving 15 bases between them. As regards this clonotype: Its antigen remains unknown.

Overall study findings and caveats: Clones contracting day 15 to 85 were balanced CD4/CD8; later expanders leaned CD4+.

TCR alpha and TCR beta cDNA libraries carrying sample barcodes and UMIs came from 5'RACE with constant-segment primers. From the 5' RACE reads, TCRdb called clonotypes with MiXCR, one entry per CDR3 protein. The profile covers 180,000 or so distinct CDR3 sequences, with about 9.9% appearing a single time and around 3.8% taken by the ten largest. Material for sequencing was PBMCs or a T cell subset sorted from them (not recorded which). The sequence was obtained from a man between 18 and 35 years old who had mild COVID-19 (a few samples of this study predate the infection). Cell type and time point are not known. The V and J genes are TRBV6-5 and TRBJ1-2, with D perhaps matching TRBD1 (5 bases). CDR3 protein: CASSYMAGGGYGYTF. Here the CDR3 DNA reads TGTGCCAGCAGTTATATGGCAGGCGGGGGCTATGGCTACACCTTC.